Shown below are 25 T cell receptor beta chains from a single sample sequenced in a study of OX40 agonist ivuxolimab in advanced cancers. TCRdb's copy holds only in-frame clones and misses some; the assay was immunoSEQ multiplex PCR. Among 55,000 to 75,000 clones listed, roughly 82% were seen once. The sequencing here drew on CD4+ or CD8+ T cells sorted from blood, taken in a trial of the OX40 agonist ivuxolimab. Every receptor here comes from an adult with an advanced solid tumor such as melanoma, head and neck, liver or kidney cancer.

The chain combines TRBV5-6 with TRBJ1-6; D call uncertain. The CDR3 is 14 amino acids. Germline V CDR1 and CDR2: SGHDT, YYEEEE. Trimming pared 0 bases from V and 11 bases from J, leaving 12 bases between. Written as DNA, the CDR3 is TGTGCCAGCAGCTTGGGGCGCCGGGAGACACCCCTCCACTTT. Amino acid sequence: CASSLGRRETPLHF.

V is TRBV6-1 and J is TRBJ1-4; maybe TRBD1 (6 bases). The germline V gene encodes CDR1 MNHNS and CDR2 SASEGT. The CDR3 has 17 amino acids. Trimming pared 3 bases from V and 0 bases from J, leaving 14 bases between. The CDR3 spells CASSDRTALSTNEKLFF. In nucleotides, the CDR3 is TGTGCCAGCAGTGACCGGACAGCACTATCAACTAATGAAAAACTGTTTTTT.

The CDR3 DNA follows: TGTGCCAGCAGCTTATTAGAGGGGACAGCTGCACCCCTCCACTTT. This gives the protein CASSLLEGTAAPLHF. V and J are TRBV7-2 and TRBJ1-6; 7 bases are a match to TRBD1. Germline V gene data show CDR1 as SGHTA and CDR2 as FQGNSA. The CDR3 has 15 amino acids. V lost 2 bases to trimming and J lost 11 bases; unmatched junction nucleotides: 9. The complete variable domain, with remaining parts taken from reference TRBV7-2 and TRBJ1-6, reads GAGVSQSPSNKVTEKGKDVELRCDPISGHTALYWYRQSLGQGLEFLIYFQGNSAPDKSGLPSDRFSAERTGGSVSTLTIQRTQQEDSAVYLCASSLLEGTAAPLHFGNGTRLTVT.

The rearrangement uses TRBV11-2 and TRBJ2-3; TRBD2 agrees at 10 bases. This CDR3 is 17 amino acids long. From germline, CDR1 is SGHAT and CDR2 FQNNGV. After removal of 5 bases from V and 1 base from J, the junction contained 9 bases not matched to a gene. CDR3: CASSPRGGLAGTDTQYF. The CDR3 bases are TGTGCCAGCAGCCCACGGGGTGGACTAGCGGGCACAGATACGCAGTATTTT.

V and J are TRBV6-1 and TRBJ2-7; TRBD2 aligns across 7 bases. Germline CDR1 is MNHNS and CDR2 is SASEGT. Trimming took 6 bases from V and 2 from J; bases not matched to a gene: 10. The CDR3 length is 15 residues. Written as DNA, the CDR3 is TGTGCCAGCAGCCCAACTAGCGTGATGACCTACGAGCAGTACTTC. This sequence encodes CASSPTSVMTYEQYF.

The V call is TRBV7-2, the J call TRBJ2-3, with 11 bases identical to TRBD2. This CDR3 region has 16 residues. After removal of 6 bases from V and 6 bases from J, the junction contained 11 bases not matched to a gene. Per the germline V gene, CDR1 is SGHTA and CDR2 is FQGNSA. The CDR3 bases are TGTGCCAGCAGACTACGACTAGCGGGGTCCCCGGATACGCAGTATTTT. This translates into CASRLRLAGSPDTQYF.

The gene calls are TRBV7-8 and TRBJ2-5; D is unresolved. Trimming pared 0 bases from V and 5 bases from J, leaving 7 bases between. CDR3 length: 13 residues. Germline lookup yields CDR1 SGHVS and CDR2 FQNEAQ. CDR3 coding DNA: TGTGCCAGCAGCTTAGCGGTGGTGGAGACCCAGTACTTC. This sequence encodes CASSLAVVETQYF.

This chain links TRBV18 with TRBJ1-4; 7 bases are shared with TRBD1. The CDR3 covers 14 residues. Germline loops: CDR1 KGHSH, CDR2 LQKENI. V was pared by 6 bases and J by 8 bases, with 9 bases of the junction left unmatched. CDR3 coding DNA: TGTGCCAGCTCCCCGGGACAGTGGGAGGAAAAACTGTTTTTT. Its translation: CASSPGQWEEKLFF.

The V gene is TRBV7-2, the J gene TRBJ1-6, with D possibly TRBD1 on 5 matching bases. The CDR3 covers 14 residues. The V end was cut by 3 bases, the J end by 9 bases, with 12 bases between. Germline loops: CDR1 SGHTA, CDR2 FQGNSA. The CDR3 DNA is TGTGCCAGCAGCTTTCAGGGCGATAGTTCACCCCTCCACTTT. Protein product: CASSFQGDSSPLHF.

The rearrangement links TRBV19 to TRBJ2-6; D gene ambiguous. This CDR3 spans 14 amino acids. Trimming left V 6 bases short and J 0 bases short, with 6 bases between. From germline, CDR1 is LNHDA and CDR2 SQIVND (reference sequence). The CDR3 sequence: CASSASSGANVLTF. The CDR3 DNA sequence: TGTGCCAGTAGCGCAAGCTCTGGGGCCAACGTCCTGACTTTC.

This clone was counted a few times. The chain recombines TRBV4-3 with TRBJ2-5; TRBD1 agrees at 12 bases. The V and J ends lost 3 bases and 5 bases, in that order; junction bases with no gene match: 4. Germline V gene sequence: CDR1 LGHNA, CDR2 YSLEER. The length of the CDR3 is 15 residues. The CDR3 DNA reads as TGCGCCAGCAGCCAGGGGACAGGGGGCTTCGAGACCCAGTACTTC. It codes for CASSQGTGGFETQYF.

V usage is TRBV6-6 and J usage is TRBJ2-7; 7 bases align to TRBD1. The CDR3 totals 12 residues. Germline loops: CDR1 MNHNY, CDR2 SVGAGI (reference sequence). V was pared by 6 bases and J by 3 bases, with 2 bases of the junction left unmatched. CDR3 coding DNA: TGTGCCAGCAGGTGGGACAGCTACGAGCAGTACTTC. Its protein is CASRWDSYEQYF.

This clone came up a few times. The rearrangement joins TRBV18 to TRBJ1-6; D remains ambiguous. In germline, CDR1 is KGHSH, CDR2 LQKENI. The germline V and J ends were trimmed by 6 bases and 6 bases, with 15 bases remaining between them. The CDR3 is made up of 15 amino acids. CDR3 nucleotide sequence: TGTGCCAGCTCTACCGAGAAGGGTACTAATTCACCCCTCCACTTT. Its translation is CASSTEKGTNSPLHF.

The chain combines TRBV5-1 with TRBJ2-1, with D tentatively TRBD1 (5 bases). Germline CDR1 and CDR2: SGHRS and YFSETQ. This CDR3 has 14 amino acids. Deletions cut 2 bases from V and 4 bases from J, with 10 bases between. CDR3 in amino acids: CASSFRDSYNEQFF. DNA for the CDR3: TGCGCCAGCAGCTTCCGTGACAGTTACAATGAGCAGTTCTTC. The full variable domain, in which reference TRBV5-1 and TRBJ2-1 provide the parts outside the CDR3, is KAGVTQTPRYLIKTRGQQVTLSCSPISGHRSVSWYQQTPGQGLQFLFEYFSETQRNKGNFPGRFSGRQFSNSRSEMNVSTLELGDSALYLCASSFRDSYNEQFFGPGTRLTVL.

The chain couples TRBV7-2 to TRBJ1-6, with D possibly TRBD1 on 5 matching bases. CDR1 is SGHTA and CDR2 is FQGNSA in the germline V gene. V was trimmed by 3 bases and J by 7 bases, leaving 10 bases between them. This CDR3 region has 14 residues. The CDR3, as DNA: TGTGCCAGCAGCTTTGCAGGGTACAATTCACCCCTCCACTTT. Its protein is CASSFAGYNSPLHF.

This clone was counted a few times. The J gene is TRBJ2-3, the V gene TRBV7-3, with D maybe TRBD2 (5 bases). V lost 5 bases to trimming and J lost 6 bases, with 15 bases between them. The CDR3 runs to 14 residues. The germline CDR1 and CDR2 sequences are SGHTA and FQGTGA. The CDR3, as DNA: TGTGCCAGCAGCCCAACGACTAATTATGATACGCAGTATTTT. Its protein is CASSPTTNYDTQYF. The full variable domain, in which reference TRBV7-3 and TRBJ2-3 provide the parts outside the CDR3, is GAGVSQTPSNKVTEKGKYVELRCDPISGHTALYWYRQSLGQGPEFLIYFQGTGAADDSGLPNDRFFAVRPEGSVSTLKIQRTERGDSAVYLCASSPTTNYDTQYFGPGTRLTVL.

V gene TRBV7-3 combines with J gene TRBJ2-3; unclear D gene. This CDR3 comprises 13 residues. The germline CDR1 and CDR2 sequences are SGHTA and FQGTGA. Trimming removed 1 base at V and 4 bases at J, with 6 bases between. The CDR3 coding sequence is TGTGCCAGCAGCTTAAGGTGGGCAGATACGCAGTATTTT. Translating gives CASSLRWADTQYF.

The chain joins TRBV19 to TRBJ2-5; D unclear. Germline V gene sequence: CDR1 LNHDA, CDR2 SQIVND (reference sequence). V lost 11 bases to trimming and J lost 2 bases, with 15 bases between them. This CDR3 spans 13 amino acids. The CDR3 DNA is TGTGCCGGCCCGGGCCTTTATCAAGAGACCCAGTACTTC. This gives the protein CAGPGLYQETQYF.

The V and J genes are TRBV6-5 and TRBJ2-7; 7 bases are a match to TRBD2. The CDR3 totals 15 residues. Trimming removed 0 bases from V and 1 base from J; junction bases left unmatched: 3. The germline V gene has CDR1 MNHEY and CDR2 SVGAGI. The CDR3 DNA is TGTGCCAGCAGTTACTCGCGCGGGGGTTCCTACGAGCAGTACTTC. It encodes CASSYSRGGSYEQYF.

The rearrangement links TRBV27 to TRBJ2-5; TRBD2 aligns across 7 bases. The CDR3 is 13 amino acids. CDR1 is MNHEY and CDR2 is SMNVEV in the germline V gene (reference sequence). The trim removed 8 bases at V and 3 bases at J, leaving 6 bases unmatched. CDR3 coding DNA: TGTGCCAGCCGACTAGCCATAGAAGAGACCCAGTACTTC. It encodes CASRLAIEETQYF.

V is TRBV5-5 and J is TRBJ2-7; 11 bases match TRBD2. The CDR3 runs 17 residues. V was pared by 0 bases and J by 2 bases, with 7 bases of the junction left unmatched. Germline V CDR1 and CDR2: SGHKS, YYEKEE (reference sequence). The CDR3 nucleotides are TGTGCCAGCAGCTTGGCCGGGACTAGCGGCTTTACCTACGAGCAGTACTTC. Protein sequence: CASSLAGTSGFTYEQYF.

CDR3 nucleotides: TGTGCCAGCTCACCAGGACAGCAGGCCACTACTGAAGCTTTCTTT. Residues: CASSPGQQATTEAFF. J is TRBJ1-1 and V is TRBV18; tentatively, D is TRBD1 (6 bases). The germline V and J ends were trimmed by 2 bases and 5 bases, with 15 bases remaining between them. The germline V gene has CDR1 KGHSH and CDR2 LQKENI. This CDR3 is built from 15 residues.

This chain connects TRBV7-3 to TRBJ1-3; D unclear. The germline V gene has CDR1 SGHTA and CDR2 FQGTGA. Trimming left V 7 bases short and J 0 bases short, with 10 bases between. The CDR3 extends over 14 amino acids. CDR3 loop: CASTRGDSGNTIYF. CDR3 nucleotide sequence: TGTGCCAGCACGCGTGGCGACTCTGGAAACACCATATATTTT.

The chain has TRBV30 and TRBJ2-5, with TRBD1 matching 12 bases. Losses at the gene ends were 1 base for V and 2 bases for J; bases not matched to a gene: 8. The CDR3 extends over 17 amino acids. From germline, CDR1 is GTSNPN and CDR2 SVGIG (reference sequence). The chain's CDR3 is CAWSEGTGGARQETQYF. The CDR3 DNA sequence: TGTGCCTGGAGTGAGGGGACAGGGGGCGCGAGGCAAGAGACCCAGTACTTC.

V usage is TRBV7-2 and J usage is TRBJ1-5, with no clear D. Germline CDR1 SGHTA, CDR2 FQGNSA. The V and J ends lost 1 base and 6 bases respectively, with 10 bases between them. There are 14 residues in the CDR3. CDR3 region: CASSLDVLVQPQHF. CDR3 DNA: TGTGCCAGCAGCTTAGATGTTTTGGTTCAGCCCCAGCATTTT.